These 27 T cell receptor beta chains came from one sample sequenced in a study of T cell repertoires in cytomegalovirus infection. TCRdb passed the reads through MiXCR, listing each CDR3 protein once. Here the sample spans about 110,000 distinct CDR3 sequences, under 30% being singletons. No cognate antigen is known for these TCRs. The sample was CD8+ T cells from cultured PBMCs, taken from culture after CMV antigen stimulation. These receptors came from a human donor in good health (CMV status not recorded). Some clones in this sample may be carry-over from other donors' samples.

The genes are TRBV2 and TRBJ1-2, with D perhaps TRBD1 (6 bases). Germline CDR1 reads SNHLY; CDR2 reads FYNNEI. The CDR3 loop spans 13 amino acids. Trimming shortened V by 8 bases and J by 5 bases, and 15 bases separated the two germline ends. CDR3 nucleotide sequence: TGTGCCAGCGCTGAAACTAGGGGGTATGGCTACACCTTC. Protein: CASAETRGYGYTF.

This chain uses TRBV3-1 with TRBJ1-1, with TRBD1 as a possible D gene (6 bases). Germline V lookup: CDR1 LGHDT, CDR2 YNNKEL (reference sequence). The CDR3 length is 14 residues. V lost 4 bases, J lost 4 bases, and 13 bases lay in between. CDR3: CASSPAGAITEAFF. The CDR3 DNA sequence: TGTGCCAGCAGCCCAGCGGGGGCCATCACTGAAGCTTTCTTT.

This clonotype was observed a few times. V gene TRBV6-1 combines with J gene TRBJ1-3; D is unclear. Between the trimmed V and J ends, which lost 4 bases and 0 bases, there was a span of 13 bases. Germline lookup yields CDR1 MNHNS and CDR2 SASEGT. The CDR3 has 16 residues. The CDR3 sequence is CASSGADELSGNTIYF. The CDR3 DNA follows: TGTGCCAGCAGTGGGGCCGACGAACTCTCTGGAAACACCATATATTTT.

The rearrangement links TRBV7-9 to TRBJ1-6; D is possibly TRBD1 (6 bases). V was pared by 6 bases and J by 2 bases, with 11 bases between. CDR3 length: 15 residues. Looked up from germline, CDR1 is SEHNR and CDR2 is FQNEAQ (reference sequence). The CDR3 DNA sequence: TGTGCCAGCAGACAGACAGGTGCCTATAATTCACCCCTCCACTTT. It is translated as CASRQTGAYNSPLHF.

This clonotype was detected only a few times. The chain links TRBV19 to TRBJ2-1; D not resolved. This CDR3 contains 16 residues. Germline V CDR1 and CDR2: LNHDA, SQIVND (reference sequence). V lost 4 bases to trimming and J lost 0 bases, with 13 bases between them. The CDR3 nucleotides read TGTGCCAGTAGTACCCTCCACATAAACTCCTACAATGAGCAGTTCTTC. Its protein is CASSTLHINSYNEQFF. Full variable domain (remainder filled in from reference TRBV19 and TRBJ2-1): DGGITQSPKYLFRKEGQNVTLSCEQNLNHDAMYWYRQDPGQGLRLIYYSQIVNDFQKGDIAEGYSVSREKKESFPLTVTSAQKNPTAFYLCASSTLHINSYNEQFFGPGTRLTVL.

V usage is TRBV6-6 and J usage is TRBJ2-3, with unresolved D. This CDR3 is built from 13 residues. Trimming took 2 bases from V and 4 from J, leaving 7 bases between them. Germline V lookup: CDR1 MNHNY, CDR2 SVGAGI (reference sequence). The CDR3 here is CASSYQEADTQYF. DNA of the CDR3: TGTGCCAGCAGTTACCAGGAAGCAGATACGCAGTATTTT.

The chain joins TRBV5-5 to TRBJ2-1, with 9 bases identical to TRBD1. Germline CDR1 is SGHKS and CDR2 is YYEKEE (reference sequence). The CDR3 contains 16 residues. The ends lost 4 bases at V and 7 bases at J; junction bases unmatched: 12. The CDR3 DNA reads TGTGCCAGCAGCGAATTCGGGACAGGGATTAAGAATGAGCAGTTCTTC. This codes for CASSEFGTGIKNEQFF.

This sequence joins TRBV6-5 and TRBJ2-3; 13 nucleotides align to TRBD2. The CDR3 spans 18 residues. V dropped 6 bases and J dropped 0; count of bases not matched to a gene: 9. Germline assignment: CDR1 MNHEY and CDR2 SVGAGI. CDR3 sequence: CASSPVLAGGPSTDTQYF. The CDR3 nucleotides are TGTGCCAGCAGCCCCGTACTAGCGGGGGGGCCGAGCACAGATACGCAGTATTTT.

This clonotype came up a few times. This sequence joins TRBV28 and TRBJ1-2; 7 bases line up with TRBD1. Germline loops: CDR1 MDHEN, CDR2 SYDVKM. With V trimmed by 6 bases and J by 5 bases, 12 bases remained unmatched. The CDR3 is 15 amino acids. The chain's CDR3 is CASRKVQGEWYGYTF. CDR3 in DNA: TGTGCCAGCAGGAAGGTGCAGGGGGAGTGGTATGGCTACACCTTC.

The sample holds a few counts of this clonotype. This chain connects TRBV12-3 or TRBV12-4 to TRBJ2-1; D gene uncertain. Trimming pared 6 bases from V and 4 bases from J, leaving 16 bases between. The CDR3 spans 15 residues. The CDR3 coding sequence is TGTGCCAGCAGATCCTCCACCACTCAATACAATGAGCAGTTCTTC. It specifies CASRSSTTQYNEQFF.

The J gene is TRBJ2-2, the V gene TRBV2; D call uncertain. Germline CDR1 and CDR2: SNHLY and FYNNEI. The CDR3 loop spans 16 amino acids. V was shortened by 2 bases and J by 7 bases, with 17 bases between the two germline ends. The CDR3 region is CASSELSARKIGELFF. The CDR3 DNA reads TGTGCCAGCAGTGAATTGTCAGCAAGAAAAATCGGGGAGCTGTTTTTT.

This clonotype was found a few times. The chain couples TRBV7-6 to TRBJ2-2; the match to TRBD1 covers 9 bases. Germline V gene data show CDR1 as SGHVS and CDR2 as FNYEAQ. This CDR3 has 18 residues. Trimming took 5 bases from V and 6 from J; bases not matched to a gene: 16. CDR3 nucleotide sequence: TGTGCCAGCAGCCCTAGTGGTTCCTGGACAGGGGATCCCGGGGAGCTGTTTTTT. Its translation: CASSPSGSWTGDPGELFF.

This clonotype was counted between two and nine times. This chain links TRBV7-3 with TRBJ1-1, with D possibly TRBD1 on 6 matching bases. Trimming stripped 5 bases from V and 3 bases from J, with 13 bases between. The germline CDR1 and CDR2 sequences are SGHTA and FQGTGA. The CDR3 runs to 14 residues. The CDR3 sequence is CASSRTGFDTEAFF. In DNA, the CDR3 is TGTGCCAGCAGCCGCACAGGGTTTGACACTGAAGCTTTCTTT.

Many counts were recorded for this clonotype. This chain connects TRBV7-2 to TRBJ2-3; D not resolved. From germline, CDR1 is SGHTA and CDR2 FQGNSA. This CDR3 is built from 15 residues. Trimming pared 1 base from V and 3 bases from J, leaving 11 bases between. CDR3 in amino acids: CASSLGTPRTDTQYF. CDR3 bases: TGTGCCAGCAGCTTAGGGACCCCAAGGACAGATACGCAGTATTTT.

This clonotype was picked up a small number of times. The V gene is TRBV2, the J gene TRBJ1-5; D might be TRBD1 (6 bases). The CDR3 consists of 16 residues. Trimming shortened V by 3 bases and J by 0 bases, and 12 bases separated the two germline ends. Germline V CDR1 and CDR2: SNHLY, FYNNEI. This CDR3 is CASSDPRGPSNQPQHF. The CDR3 coding sequence is TGTGCCAGCAGTGACCCCAGGGGCCCTAGCAATCAGCCCCAGCATTTT. Variable domain in full (rest from reference TRBV2 and TRBJ1-5): EPEVTQTPSHQVTQMGQEVILRCVPISNHLYFYWYRQILGQKVEFLVSFYNNEISEKSEIFDDQFSVERPDGSNFTLKIRSTKLEDSAMYFCASSDPRGPSNQPQHFGDGTRLSIL.

This clonotype was counted ten times or more. The chain recombines TRBV7-7 with TRBJ1-1; D is undetermined. Germline CDR1 is SSHAT and CDR2 is FNYEAQ (reference sequence). Deletions cut 5 bases from V and 0 bases from J, with 7 bases between. There are 13 residues in the CDR3. The CDR3 nucleotides are TGTGCCAGCAGCCCCGTAATGAACACTGAAGCTTTCTTT. This encodes CASSPVMNTEAFF.

This clonotype was seen a few times. The chain recombines TRBV28 with TRBJ1-1; D is unresolved. Per the germline V gene, CDR1 is MDHEN and CDR2 is SYDVKM. V was shortened by 5 bases and J by 0 bases, with 13 bases between the two germline ends. The CDR3 loop spans 15 amino acids. The chain's CDR3 is CASSLSAELNTEAFF. CDR3 DNA sequence: TGTGCCAGCAGTCTTAGCGCGGAATTGAACACTGAAGCTTTCTTT.

V and J are TRBV27 and TRBJ1-6, with 9 bases fitting TRBD1. With 7 bases clipped from V and 9 bases from J, the junction kept 4 bases outside the gene matches. CDR3 length equals 13 residues. CDR1 is MNHEY, CDR2 SMNVEV, per germline (reference sequence). This CDR3 reads CASTTGGVSPLHF. The CDR3, as DNA: TGTGCCAGCACGACAGGGGGTGTTTCACCCCTCCACTTT.

The chain links TRBV27 to TRBJ2-7, with D perhaps TRBD1 (5 bases). Germline CDR1 and CDR2: MNHEY and SMNVEV (reference sequence). Trimming cost V 4 bases and J 4 bases, with 11 bases left between them. This CDR3 has 13 residues. CDR3 DNA: TGTGCCAGCAGTTCATGGGGCTCGTACGAGCAGTACTTC. It translates to CASSSWGSYEQYF.

The chain has TRBV12-3 or TRBV12-4 and TRBJ2-1; D gene ambiguous. The germline V and J ends were trimmed by 4 bases and 13 bases, with 14 bases remaining between them. The length of the CDR3 is 12 residues. The CDR3 spells CASSSYNGKQFF. CDR3 bases: TGTGCCAGCAGTTCTTACAATGGGAAACAGTTCTTC.

V and J are TRBV6-2 or TRBV6-3 and TRBJ2-3; 13 nucleotides align to TRBD2. The trim removed 6 bases at V and 5 bases at J, leaving 11 bases unmatched. The germline V gene encodes CDR1 MNHEY and CDR2 SVGEGT. The CDR3 loop spans 17 amino acids. CDR3 nucleotides: TGTGCCAGCAGCCCTCTCCCTGGGACTAGCGGGGAAGATACGCAGTATTTT. Protein sequence: CASSPLPGTSGEDTQYF.

The chain recombines TRBV18 with TRBJ1-3; D remains ambiguous. This CDR3 region has 15 residues. The germline V gene has CDR1 KGHSH and CDR2 LQKENI. Trimming removed 0 bases from V and 4 bases from J, with 10 bases in between. The CDR3: CASSPPTHGGNTIYF. The CDR3 DNA follows: TGTGCCAGCTCACCACCGACTCATGGGGGAAACACCATATATTTT.

The chain has TRBV28 and TRBJ2-1, with TRBD1 as a possible D gene (6 bases). The germline V and J ends were trimmed by 6 bases and 0 bases, with 12 bases remaining between them. The CDR3 consists of 15 residues. Germline-derived CDR1 and CDR2 are MDHEN and SYDVKM. The CDR3 DNA reads TGTGCCAGCAGCGGGGACATAATCTCCTACAATGAGCAGTTCTTC. Encoded protein: CASSGDIISYNEQFF.

V gene TRBV30 combines with J gene TRBJ2-7; D may be TRBD2 (5 bases). The CDR3 has 13 residues. V was clipped by 0 bases and J by 6 bases, with 12 bases between them. CDR1 is GTSNPN and CDR2 is SVGIG in the germline V gene (reference sequence). The CDR3 region is CAWSVPPGVEQYF. CDR3 DNA sequence: TGTGCCTGGAGTGTGCCCCCCGGGGTCGAGCAGTACTTC.

This clonotype was counted only a few times. The rearrangement uses TRBV27 and TRBJ2-3; 8 positions match TRBD1. The CDR3 consists of 17 residues. The germline V gene encodes CDR1 MNHEY and CDR2 SMNVEV (reference sequence). V was pared by 5 bases and J by 2 bases, with 12 bases of the junction left unmatched. The CDR3 DNA reads as TGTGCCAGCAGTCCCGCATTCGGACAGGGTGACACAGATACGCAGTATTTT. Amino acids: CASSPAFGQGDTDTQYF.

This clonotype was detected many times. The chain's CDR3 is CASSQDLGAPLHF. The CDR3, as DNA: TGCGCCAGCAGCCAAGATCTCGGGGCACCCCTCCACTTT. The J gene is TRBJ1-6, the V gene TRBV4-1; D gene ambiguous. The CDR3 spans 13 residues. CDR1 and CDR2 from the germline V gene are MGHRA and YSYEKL. Trimming left V 0 bases short and J 11 bases short, with 8 bases between.

The rearrangement joins TRBV29-1 to TRBJ1-2, with D unclear. Germline V gene data show CDR1 as SQVTM and CDR2 as ANQGSEA. V was shortened by 8 bases and J by 3 bases, with 13 bases between the two germline ends. The CDR3 spans 12 residues. DNA of the CDR3: TGCAGCCCGCCTACTCGGCACTATGGCTACACCTTC. This codes for CSPPTRHYGYTF.